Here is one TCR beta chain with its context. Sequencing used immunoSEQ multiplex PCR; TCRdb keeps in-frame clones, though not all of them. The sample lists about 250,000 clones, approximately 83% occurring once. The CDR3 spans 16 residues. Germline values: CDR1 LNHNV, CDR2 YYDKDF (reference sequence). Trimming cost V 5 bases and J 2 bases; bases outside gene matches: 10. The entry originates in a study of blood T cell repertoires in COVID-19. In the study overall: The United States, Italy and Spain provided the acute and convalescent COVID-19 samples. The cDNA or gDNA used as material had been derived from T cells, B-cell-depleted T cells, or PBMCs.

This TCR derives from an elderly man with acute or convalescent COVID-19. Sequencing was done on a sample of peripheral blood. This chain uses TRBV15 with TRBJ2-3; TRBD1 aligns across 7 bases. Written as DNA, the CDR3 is TGTGCCACCAGCTTCGGTACAGGGGTCTTCACAGATACGCAGTATTTT. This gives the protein CATSFGTGVFTDTQYF.